This entry describes one T cell receptor beta chain. Its cognate antigen is unknown. Sequenced by immunoSEQ multiplex PCR; TCRdb stores in-frame clones only, minus some. The sample shows roughly 200,000 clones, 88% of them seen only once. The data were taken from a study of T cell responses to AZD1222 COVID-19 vaccine. About the research overall: Doses given second, at about 4 or about 12 weeks, were pooled.

Trimming left V 5 bases short and J 8 bases short, with 13 bases between. The CDR3 contains 13 residues. Per the germline V gene, CDR1 is SGHAT and CDR2 is FQNNGV. Regarding the study as a whole: Reportedly, nearly half the spike-specific TCRs target unmutated variant regions. Regions 160-218 and 743-854 held dominance among vaccine-associated CD4 TCRs, which spanned spike. Among those given AZD1222, only five or six were seropositive at baseline.

The input for sequencing was peripheral blood, taken on day 0 of AZD1222 vaccination. The chain employs TRBV11-2 and TRBJ2-1; D call uncertain. This receptor was obtained from an adult in good health. CDR3 nucleotide sequence: TGTGCCAGCAGCCCCTCCCCAGTGCATGAGCAGTTCTTC. Protein: CASSPSPVHEQFF.